This T cell receptor (beta chain) was recorded in a study of human T cells and chemical hapten exposure. Background on the study: Minor volume differences among pooled libraries chiefly drove per-sample TCR yield variation. General study results and limits: TCRs at high frequency, those above 1 in 1000, did not change with DPC sensitization.

CDR1 is SEHNR and CDR2 is FQNEAQ in the germline V gene (reference sequence). There are 13 residues in the CDR3. Sample time point: patch test 1, 2 weeks after DPC sensitization. Stated treatment: therapeutic diphenylcyclopropenone sensitization with weekly scalp DPC. Individual cDNA molecules each carried unique molecular identifiers attached by the library. TCRdb used MiXCR to reprocess the RACE reads, holding one entry per CDR3 protein. The table shows roughly 86,000 distinct CDR3 sequences, with about 10% occurring only once. This clonotype was detected a few times. Its antigen remains unknown. Compared with germline, one end of the junction differs, possibly owing to a read error.

The TCR was taken from a man aged 35-49 years with alopecia areata. Some clones in this sample may be carry-over from other donors' samples. The chain combines TRBV7-9 with TRBJ1-2; D remains ambiguous. Source: whole blood, taken in connection with sensitization to the hapten diphenylcyclopropenone (DPC). Here the CDR3 DNA reads TGTGCCAGCAGCTTAATAGGAAACTATGGCTACAACTTC. The encoded protein is CASSLIGNYGYNF.